These T cell receptor beta chains were read from a single sample in a study of blood T cell repertoires in COVID-19. Measured with immunoSEQ multiplex PCR; TCRdb has only the in-frame clones, and not every one. The sample has 95,000 to 150,000 clones, less than 90% seen once; the top ten hold approximately 3.6%. The specimen was PBMCs or T cells enriched from blood (not recorded which). These receptors were collected from a woman between 25 and 40 years old who had recovered from COVID-19. CDR3s include the opening cysteine and the closing phenylalanine or tryptophan. A D gene is named only where the DNA matches it firmly. Expanded clones are given a class, and other clones once, few, many or no size at all.

D gene | clone size | J gene | V gene | CDR3 protein | CDR3 DNA
TRBD1 | once | TRBJ2-5 | TRBV7-2 | CASSLEGQGVETQYF | TGTGCCAGCAGCTTAGAGGGACAGGGGGTAGAGACCCAGTACTTC
. | . | TRBJ1-1 | TRBV18 | CASSPGAGPTEAFF | TGTGCCAGCTCACCAGGCGCAGGGCCCACTGAAGCTTTCTTT
TRBD2 | few | TRBJ2-3 | TRBV6-5 | CASSSGGGGHQTQYF | TGTGCCAGCAGCTCGGGCGGGGGGGGACACCAAACGCAGTATTTT
TRBD1 | . | TRBJ2-3 | TRBV4-1 | CASSLNTGQGAADTQYF | TGCGCCAGCAGCCTCAACACCGGACAGGGGGCAGCAGATACGCAGTATTTT
TRBD1 | . | TRBJ1-2 | TRBV7-8 | CASSLRTGTGYTF | TGTGCCAGCAGCCTAAGGACAGGGACCGGCTACACCTTC
. | . | TRBJ2-7 | TRBV6-2/TRBV6-3 | CASSYRESYEQYF | TGTGCCAGCAGTTACCGGGAGTCCTACGAGCAGTACTTC
TRBD1 | . | TRBJ1-5 | TRBV6-2/TRBV6-3 | CASSHGGTGIDQPQHF | TGTGCCAGCAGCCACGGTGGGACAGGGATCGATCAGCCCCAGCATTTT
TRBD1 | . | TRBJ2-3 | TRBV5-4 | CASSLARQGGTDTQYF | TGTGCCAGCAGCTTGGCTCGACAGGGGGGCACAGATACGCAGTATTTT
TRBD1 | . | TRBJ2-6 | TRBV2 | CAGNRGGSGANVLTF | TGTGCCGGAAACAGGGGTGGCTCTGGGGCCAACGTCCTGACTTTC
. | . | TRBJ2-2 | TRBV18 | CASSPPGFSGELFF | TGTGCCAGCTCACCACCCGGGTTTTCCGGGGAGCTGTTTTTT
TRBD2 | once | TRBJ2-7 | TRBV28 | CASSYLAGREQYF | TGTGCCAGCAGTTATCTAGCGGGGAGGGAGCAGTACTTC
. | . | TRBJ2-2 | TRBV7-3 | CASSLDRAGTGKLFF | TGTGCCAGCAGCCTCGACAGGGCGGGGACCGGGAAGCTGTTTTTT
TRBD2 | . | TRBJ2-3 | TRBV6-4 | CASSDGLAGGTQYF | TGTGCCAGCAGTGACGGACTAGCGGGGGGTACGCAGTATTTT
TRBD1 | . | TRBJ1-1 | TRBV5-1 | CASSRNPGTGKIMNTEAFF | TGCGCCAGCAGCCGGAATCCTGGGACAGGGAAAATCATGAACACTGAAGCTTTCTTT
. | . | TRBJ2-1 | TRBV30 | CAWSAGANLYNEQFF | TGTGCCTGGAGTGCAGGGGCTAACCTCTACAATGAGCAGTTCTTC
. | once | TRBJ2-2 | TRBV29-1 | CSAIEYGNTGELFF | TGCAGCGCCATTGAGTACGGGAACACCGGGGAGCTGTTTTTT
TRBD2 | . | TRBJ2-5 | TRBV29-1 | CSVASGQETQYF | TGCAGCGTTGCTAGCGGCCAAGAGACCCAGTACTTC
. | . | TRBJ2-5 | TRBV28 | CASRIAGLGGETQYF | TGTGCCAGCAGAATCGCAGGGTTAGGGGGAGAGACCCAGTACTTC